This T cell receptor (beta chain) came from a study of vaccination and CD4 T cells after COVID-19. V was shortened by 4 bases and J by 5 bases, with 9 bases between the two germline ends. The CDR3 spans 13 residues. Germline V gene data show CDR1 as LNHDA and CDR2 as SQIVND (reference sequence). Worth noting for this clonotype: The antigen is undetermined.

With the Oncomine TCR Beta short-read assay, DNA from cultured CD4+ T cells was sequenced. TCRdb used MiXCR to reprocess the PCR reads, holding one entry per CDR3 protein. The table includes under 25,000 distinct CDR3 sequences, 30% to 35% detected once. Time point: late sampling 161 to 241 days after vaccination in three convalescent patients. The sample's treatment: 10-day PBMC culture with coronavirus spike peptide pools or control peptides (ViraFEST assay). The chain recombines TRBV19 with TRBJ2-1; D might be TRBD1 (5 bases). The sample here was CD4+ T cells from blood, cultured in vitro, taken about 7 months after SARS-CoV-2 vaccination. This clonotype was sampled from a human donor who had recovered from COVID-19. In DNA form, the CDR3 reads TGTGCCAGTAGTAGCAGACAGAACAATGAGCAGTTCTTC. Protein product: CASSSRQNNEQFF.